These T cell receptor beta chains were read from a single sample in a study of cytomegalovirus exposure and HLA in healthy donors. Using immunoSEQ multiplex PCR, the repertoire was profiled, and TCRdb retains in-frame clones only, with some absent. Among around 150,000 clones listed, roughly four fifths were seen once. Sequenced sample: PBMCs. The receptors were sampled from a man between 18 and 29 years old in good health and CMV-seronegative. Each CDR3 is given with its conserved first and last residue. A D gene is named only where the DNA matches it firmly. Clone sizes are given selectively: once, few, many, or a class where the clone is expanded.

TRBV4-1	TRBD2	.	TRBJ2-3	CASSQVWASGSYPLFTDTQYF	TGCGCCAGCAGCCAAGTCTGGGCTAGCGGGAGTTACCCTCTCTTCACAGATACGCAGTATTTT
TRBV27	TRBD2	.	TRBJ2-1	CASSFSSGHKYNEQFF	TGTGCCAGCAGTTTCTCTAGCGGACATAAATACAATGAGCAGTTCTTC
TRBV2	.	.	TRBJ1-2	CASSRVGYSGYTF	TGTGCCAGCAGCCGCGTCGGGTATTCCGGCTACACCTTC
TRBV7-2	.	.	TRBJ2-2	CASSLGTYGGELFF	TGTGCCAGCAGCTTAGGCACGTACGGCGGGGAGCTGTTTTTT
TRBV10-3	TRBD2	.	TRBJ2-5	CAISGQTSPETQYF	TGTGCCATCAGTGGACAGACTAGCCCCGAGACCCAGTACTTC
TRBV2	.	.	TRBJ1-2	CASSEARGGRGHGYTF	TGTGCCAGCAGTGAAGCAAGGGGCGGAAGGGGTCATGGCTACACCTTC
TRBV19	TRBD2	.	TRBJ2-2	CASSMRGSGRPRNTGELFF	TGTGCCAGTAGTATGAGGGGTAGCGGGAGGCCTAGGAACACCGGGGAGCTGTTTTTT
TRBV9	.	.	TRBJ2-7	CASSVDSASYEQYF	TGTGCCAGCAGCGTAGACTCTGCCTCCTACGAGCAGTACTTC
TRBV7-2	.	.	TRBJ2-2	CASSLGGVGTGELFF	TGTGCCAGCAGCTTAGGGGGGGTCGGCACCGGGGAGCTGTTTTTT
TRBV5-1	.	once	TRBJ1-5	CASSLGPQGNQPQHF	TGCGCCAGCAGCTTGGGCCCCCAGGGCAATCAGCCCCAGCATTTT
TRBV27	TRBD1	.	TRBJ1-2	CASSFPGTGGLSPSYTF	TGTGCCAGCAGTTTTCCCGGGACAGGGGGCTTATCCCCATCCTACACCTTC
TRBV29-1	.	.	TRBJ1-5	CSVTQGQGQPQHF	TGCAGCGTTACCCAGGGGCAAGGGCAGCCCCAGCATTTT
TRBV10-3	.	.	TRBJ1-6	CAISESGSSYNSPLHF	TGTGCCATCAGTGAGTCCGGGAGCTCCTATAATTCACCCCTCCACTTT
TRBV7-9	TRBD1	.	TRBJ1-1	CSSSHTGAGEAFF	TGTTCCAGCAGCCATACAGGGGCTGGTGAAGCTTTCTTT
TRBV9	TRBD2	once	TRBJ2-7	CASSPPGTKATSYEQYF	TGTGCCAGCAGCCCCCCCGGGACTAAAGCCACCTCCTACGAGCAGTACTTC
TRBV13	TRBD2	.	TRBJ2-2	CASDGTSGYKTGELFF	TGTGCCAGCGATGGGACTAGCGGGTACAAGACCGGGGAGCTGTTTTTT
TRBV29-1	TRBD1	.	TRBJ2-5	CSVVRRDRAREQYF	TGCAGCGTTGTTCGCCGGGACAGGGCGCGGGAGCAGTACTTC
TRBV7-9	.	.	TRBJ2-6	CSSSPAGVLTF	TGTTCCAGCAGCCCCGCCGGCGTCCTGACTTTC
TRBV7-9	.	.	TRBJ1-2	CASSPHLGTGGYGYTF	TGTGCCAGCAGCCCGCATCTCGGGACTGGAGGTTATGGCTACACCTTC
TRBV12-5	.	.	TRBJ2-1	CASGWDGGSDEQFF	TGTGCTAGTGGTTGGGACGGAGGGAGCGATGAGCAGTTCTTC
TRBV7-9	.	.	TRBJ2-7	CASSFGRQATLLYEQYF	TGTGCCAGCAGCTTTGGGCGACAGGCGACACTCCTCTACGAGCAGTACTTC
TRBV4-1	.	.	TRBJ2-1	CASSQETAIDEQFF	TGCGCCAGCAGCCAAGAGACAGCGATTGATGAGCAGTTCTTC
TRBV4-3	.	.	TRBJ1-3	CASSPRDRGCSRSSGNTIYF	TGCGCCAGCAGCCCCCGAGATAGGGGCTGTAGTAGGAGCTCTGGAAACACCATATATTTT
TRBV5-6	.	.	TRBJ2-7	CASSPGDIPYPYEQYF	TGTGCCAGCAGCCCCGGTGATATCCCATACCCCTACGAGCAGTACTTC
TRBV7-2	TRBD2	.	TRBJ2-5	CASNRLAGRETQYF	TGTGCCAGCAATCGCCTAGCGGGAAGGGAGACCCAGTACTTC
TRBV11-2	.	.	TRBJ2-1	CASSLANNEQFF	TGTGCCAGCAGCTTAGCCAACAATGAGCAGTTCTTC
TRBV10-3	.	.	TRBJ1-2	CATAASYGYTF	TGTGCCACAGCAGCTAGCTATGGCTACACCTTC
TRBV5-6	.	.	TRBJ2-7	CASSWGGEYEQYF	TGCGCCAGCAGCTGGGGCGGCGAGTACGAGCAGTACTTC
TRBV5-1	TRBD2	.	TRBJ2-7	CASSLARASGSSYEQYF	TGCGCCAGCAGCTTGGCCCGGGCTAGCGGGAGCTCCTACGAGCAGTACTTC
TRBV2	.	few	TRBJ2-7	CASSGGLWGRDKYF	TGTGCCAGCAGTGGTGGGCTGTGGGGCAGGGACAAGTACTTC
TRBV29-1	.	.	TRBJ1-2	CSVAGVYGYTF	TGCAGCGTTGCAGGGGTCTATGGCTACACCTTC
TRBV18	TRBD2	.	TRBJ2-1	CASSPTSGSLAEQFF	TGTGCCAGCTCACCAACCAGCGGGAGCTTGGCTGAGCAGTTCTTC
TRBV4-3	.	.	TRBJ1-3	CASSQAKLEGNTIYF	TGCGCCAGCAGCCAAGCGAAGTTAGAAGGAAACACCATATATTTT
TRBV6-6	TRBD2	.	TRBJ2-7	CASRRAGGPSEQYF	TGTGCCAGCAGGAGAGCGGGAGGGCCTAGCGAGCAGTACTTC
TRBV14	.	.	TRBJ1-5	CASSPRTDQPQHF	TGTGCCAGCAGCCCTCGGACAGATCAGCCCCAGCATTTT
TRBV4-3	TRBD1	once	TRBJ2-7	CASSQVTGGREQYF	TGCGCCAGCAGCCAGGTGACAGGGGGCAGGGAGCAGTACTTC
TRBV9	TRBD1	.	TRBJ1-2	CASSVRQGMEFGYTF	TGTGCCAGCAGCGTGAGACAGGGTATGGAGTTTGGCTACACCTTC
TRBV18	.	.	TRBJ2-7	CASSPSVYEQYF	TGTGCCAGCTCACCTTCCGTCTACGAGCAGTACTTC
TRBV9	.	.	TRBJ2-1	CASSATAGYNEQFF	TGTGCCAGCAGTGCCACCGCGGGATACAATGAGCAGTTCTTC
TRBV6-5	TRBD2	.	TRBJ2-7	CASSSTSALSYEQYF	TGTGCCAGCAGTTCCACTAGCGCCTTATCCTACGAGCAGTACTTC
TRBV5-1	.	.	TRBJ2-7	CASSLPREGSSYEQYF	TGCGCCAGCAGCTTGCCCCGCGAGGGAAGCTCCTACGAGCAGTACTTC
TRBV19	.	.	TRBJ1-5	CASFSGDYSNQPQHF	TGTGCCAGTTTCTCAGGGGACTATAGCAATCAGCCCCAGCATTTT
TRBV28	.	.	TRBJ1-5	CASSSPADYSNQPQHF	TGTGCCAGCAGTTCCCCCGCGGATTATAGCAATCAGCCCCAGCATTTT
TRBV28	TRBD2	.	TRBJ2-7	CASKAGLVGYEQYF	TGTGCCAGCAAGGCGGGACTAGTGGGTTACGAGCAGTACTTC
TRBV6-1	TRBD1	.	TRBJ1-5	CASRDRDNQPQHF	TGTGCCAGCAGAGACAGGGACAATCAGCCCCAGCATTTT